Each of the 9 T cell receptor beta chains below was sequenced from the same sample in a study of T cells in Graves' hyperthyroidism and ophthalmopathy. Using RNA transcripts as the source, TCR beta CDR3 regions were amplified. The HTBI primer set drove a first-round RT-PCR of the TCR CDR3. TCRdb analysed the multiplex PCR reads with MiXCR anew, one entry per CDR3 protein. The data contain around 600,000 distinct CDR3 sequences, 13% to 15% of them singletons. The sequenced sample consisted of blood. These receptors were taken from a woman aged 18-29 years with Graves' ophthalmopathy.

This clonotype was picked up many times. The chain combines TRBV28 with TRBJ2-1; TRBD2 matches 7 bases. Trimming took 4 bases from V and 2 from J; bases not matched to a gene: 2. Germline lookup yields CDR1 MDHEN and CDR2 SYDVKM. CDR3 size: 14 residues. CDR3 nucleotides: TGTGCCAGCAGTTACGGACTAGCCTACAATGAGCAGTTCTTC. This translates into CASSYGLAYNEQFF.

V usage is TRBV5-6 and J usage is TRBJ1-6; D unclear. Germline CDR1 reads SGHDT; CDR2 reads YYEEEE. V shed 4 bases and J shed 7 bases, with 15 bases lying between them. The CDR3 is made up of 15 amino acids. The CDR3, as DNA: TGTGCCAGCAGCGGGAGGCGACCGCTAAATTCACCCCTCCACTTT. Translating it yields CASSGRRPLNSPLHF.

This clonotype was detected many times. The gene calls are TRBV7-2 and TRBJ2-3; TRBD2 agrees at 8 bases. CDR1 and CDR2 (germline): SGHTA, FQGNSA. V lost 1 base to trimming and J lost 3 bases; unmatched junction nucleotides: 9. This CDR3 is 17 amino acids long. CDR3 DNA: TGTGCCAGCAGCTTAGTGGGAGCGGGAGAGCGGACAGATACGCAGTATTTT. Translation gives CASSLVGAGERTDTQYF.

The chain joins TRBV9 to TRBJ2-3; 15 bases match TRBD2. The J segment lost 1 base and the V segment lost 0 bases, leaving 3 bases of the junction unmatched. The CDR3 is 18 residues long. Germline CDR1 reads SGDLS; CDR2 reads YYNGEE. CDR3 bases: TGTGCCAGCAGCGTAGAGGGACTAGCGGGGGGACGCACAGATACGCAGTATTTT. Translation gives CASSVEGLAGGRTDTQYF.

This clonotype was counted at least ten times. V usage is TRBV20-1 and J usage is TRBJ2-7; 8 bases line up with TRBD2. Looked up from germline, CDR1 is DFQATT and CDR2 is SNEGSKA (reference sequence). J gave up 0 bases and V 0 bases, and 4 bases lay outside the gene matches. This CDR3 spans 15 amino acids. CDR3 DNA sequence: TGCAGTGCTAGAGATAGCGGGGAAAGCTCCTACGAGCAGTACTTC. Translating gives CSARDSGESSYEQYF.

This clonotype has ten or more counts. This chain joins TRBV12-3 or TRBV12-4 and TRBJ1-1; no clear D. Trimming cost V 6 bases and J 1 base, with 9 bases left between them. This CDR3 has 13 amino acids. CDR3 DNA: TGTGCCAGCAGCAATTCAGGGAACACTGAAGCTTTCTTT. It codes for CASSNSGNTEAFF.

The table lists this clonotype with a few counts. The rearrangement joins TRBV27 to TRBJ2-7; D possibly corresponds to TRBD1 (6 bases). This CDR3 has 13 residues. Deletions cut 3 bases from V and 3 bases from J, with 9 bases between. Germline V gene data show CDR1 as MNHEY and CDR2 as SMNVEV (reference sequence). The CDR3 protein is CASSFRTDYEQYF. DNA for the CDR3: TGTGCCAGCAGTTTTCGGACAGACTACGAGCAGTACTTC.

This rearrangement joins TRBV6-1 to TRBJ1-1; TRBD1 might be the D (5 bases). The germline CDR1 and CDR2 sequences are MNHNS and SASEGT. The CDR3 is 14 amino acids. Trimming removed 6 bases from V and 3 bases from J, with 14 bases in between. In nucleotides, the CDR3 is TGTGCCAGCAGATCCGGGACGGGACACACTGAAGCTTTCTTT. Its translation is CASRSGTGHTEAFF.

This clonotype was detected ten times or more. The rearrangement links TRBV30 to TRBJ2-7, with 7 positions matching TRBD1. CDR1 and CDR2 from the germline V gene are GTSNPN and SVGIG (reference sequence). This CDR3 spans 13 amino acids. V dropped 6 bases and J dropped 1; count of bases not matched to a gene: 6. As DNA, the CDR3 is TGTGCCTGCACATGGGACAGTTCCTACGAGCAGTACTTC. This codes for CACTWDSSYEQYF.